Included here is one T cell receptor (beta chain) sequence, with context. Its antigen is not known. Germline values: CDR1 MNHEY, CDR2 SMNVEV (reference sequence). The junction had 6 bases not matched to a gene; V was cut back by 5 bases and J by 4 bases. This CDR3 region has 15 residues. These data originate in a study of cytomegalovirus exposure and HLA in healthy donors. The PCR was carried out with 60 Vbeta primers and 13 Jbeta primers. This table comes from immunoSEQ multiplex PCR, and its TCRdb copy is limited to in-frame clones, with some not included. The sample lists about 170,000 clones, approximately 80% occurring once. General study findings and limits: Highly shared sequence variants in one cluster were likely a sequencing artifact. Several top significant clusters appeared, in a later analysis, to be linked to common viral pathogens. Reportedly, TCR beta sequences accurately predicted HLA-A and HLA-B alleles in most subjects. For most TCR beta V segments, an earlier analysis put the productive rate at about 90% or about 30% of the time.

This clonotype was obtained from a male donor in good health and CMV-seronegative. Sequenced material: PBMCs. The chain couples TRBV27 to TRBJ1-2; TRBD1 aligns across 11 bases. The CDR3: CASSTDRGLGYGYTF. CDR3 bases: TGTGCCAGCAGTACGGACAGGGGGCTGGGCTATGGCTACACCTTC.